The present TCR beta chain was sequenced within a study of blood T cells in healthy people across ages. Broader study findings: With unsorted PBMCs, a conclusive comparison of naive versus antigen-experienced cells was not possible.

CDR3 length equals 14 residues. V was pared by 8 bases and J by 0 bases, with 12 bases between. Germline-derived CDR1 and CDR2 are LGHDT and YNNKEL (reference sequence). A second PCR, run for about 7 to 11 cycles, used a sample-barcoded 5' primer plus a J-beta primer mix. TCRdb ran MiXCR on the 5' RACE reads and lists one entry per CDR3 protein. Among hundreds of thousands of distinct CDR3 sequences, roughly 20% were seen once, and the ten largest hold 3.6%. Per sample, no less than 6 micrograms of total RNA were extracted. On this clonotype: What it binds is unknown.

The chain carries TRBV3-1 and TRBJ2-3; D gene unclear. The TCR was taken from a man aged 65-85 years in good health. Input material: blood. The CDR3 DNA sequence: TGTGCCAGCCGAGGACGGGTGAGCACAGATACGCAGTATTTT. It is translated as CASRGRVSTDTQYF.